This record concerns one T cell receptor (beta chain) sequence. The sample belongs to a study of blood T cell repertoires in COVID-19. Study as a whole: Donors in the United States, Italy and Spain gave samples during acute or convalescent COVID-19. Sample material is recorded as cDNA or gDNA derived from T cells, B-cell-depleted T cells, or PBMCs.

The germline V and J ends were trimmed by 8 bases and 4 bases, with 14 bases remaining between them. Germline V gene sequence: CDR1 SEHNR, CDR2 FQNEAQ (reference sequence). The CDR3 consists of 13 residues. Original methodology: Amplifying reference gene primers gave estimates of nucleated cell counts. Using immunoSEQ multiplex PCR, the repertoire was profiled, and TCRdb retains in-frame clones only, with some absent. V, J and clone size were drawn from that table, and D and trimming were deduced from the DNA. The profile shows about 81,000 clones, about 95% of them singletons. This receptor was obtained from a human donor with active COVID-19. The donor label of this sample is uncertain. The chain employs TRBV7-9 and TRBJ1-2; D remains ambiguous. The specimen was peripheral blood. For the CDR3, the DNA is TGTGCCAGCGATCGGGATGGTGTCTATGGCTACACCTTC. This encodes CASDRDGVYGYTF. Complete variable domain (other parts from reference TRBV7-9 and TRBJ1-2): DTGVSQNPRHKITKRGQNVTFRCDPISEHNRLYWYRQTLGQGPEFLTYFQNEAQLEKSRLLSDRFSAERPKGSFSTLEIQRTEQGDSAMYLCASDRDGVYGYTFGSGTRLTVV.